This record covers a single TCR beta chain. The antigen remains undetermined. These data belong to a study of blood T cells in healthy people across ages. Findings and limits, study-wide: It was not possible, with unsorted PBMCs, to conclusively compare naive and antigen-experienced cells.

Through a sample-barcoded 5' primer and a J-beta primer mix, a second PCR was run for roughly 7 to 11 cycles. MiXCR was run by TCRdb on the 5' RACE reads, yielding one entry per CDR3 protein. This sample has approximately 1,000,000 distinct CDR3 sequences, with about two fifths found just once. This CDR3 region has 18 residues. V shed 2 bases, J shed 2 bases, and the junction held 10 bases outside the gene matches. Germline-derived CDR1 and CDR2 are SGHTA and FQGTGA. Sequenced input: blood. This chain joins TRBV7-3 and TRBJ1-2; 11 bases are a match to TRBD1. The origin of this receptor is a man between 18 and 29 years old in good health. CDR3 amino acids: CASSLEPPGTGGNYGYTF. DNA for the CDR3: TGTGCCAGCAGCTTAGAGCCTCCAGGGACAGGGGGAAACTATGGCTACACCTTC.